The 27 T cell receptor beta chains below all came from one sample that was sequenced in a study of blood T cell repertoires in COVID-19. Only in-frame clones appear in the TCRdb table, and some are missing; sequencing was by immunoSEQ multiplex PCR. The sample records fewer than 250,000 clones, 85% being singletons. The sequenced material came from PBMCs or T cells enriched from blood (not recorded which). The source of these receptors is a woman aged 45-59 years with acute COVID-19.

This clone showed up just once. The chain joins TRBV13 to TRBJ1-2, with 9 bases lining up with TRBD1. Germline V lookup: CDR1 PRHDT, CDR2 FYEKMQ (reference sequence). The CDR3 contains 13 residues. Losses at the gene ends were 5 bases for V and 8 bases for J; bases not matched to a gene: 6. The CDR3 DNA sequence: TGTGCCAGCAGCCCACAGGGGGCCTACGGCTACACCTTC. This sequence encodes CASSPQGAYGYTF.

The genes are TRBV5-1 and TRBJ1-3, with D unresolved. The CDR3 covers 15 residues. Germline-derived CDR1 and CDR2 are SGHRS and YFSETQ. The V gene lost 4 bases and the J gene lost 0 bases, with 11 bases spanning the gap. The CDR3 bases are TGCGCCAGCAGCCCTGTCACATCCTCTGGAAACACCATATATTTT. Amino acid sequence: CASSPVTSSGNTIYF.

The genes are TRBV10-3 and TRBJ1-4; 7 bases map to TRBD1. In germline, CDR1 is ENHRY, CDR2 SYGVKD. J was trimmed by 0 bases and V by 3 bases; bases with no gene match: 7. The CDR3 has 17 residues. The CDR3 loop is CAISDPTRGSTNEKLFF. The CDR3 bases are TGTGCCATCAGTGACCCTACCAGGGGGTCAACTAATGAAAAACTGTTTTTT.

The gene calls are TRBV6-6 and TRBJ1-2; D gene unclear. This CDR3 is built from 11 residues. The germline V and J ends were trimmed by 8 bases and 4 bases, with 8 bases remaining between them. Germline V gene data show CDR1 as MNHNY and CDR2 as SVGAGI (reference sequence). In DNA, the CDR3 is TGTGCCAGCGCCGGGTCCTATGGCTACACCTTC. It codes for CASAGSYGYTF.

This clone was found a few times. This chain joins TRBV19 and TRBJ2-4, with unresolved D. CDR1 and CDR2 (germline): LNHDA, SQIVND (reference sequence). Trimming took 0 bases from V and 10 from J, leaving 10 bases between them. The length of the CDR3 is 13 residues. Here the CDR3 reads CASSIEQSSIQYF. Written as DNA, the CDR3 is TGTGCCAGTAGTATAGAACAGAGTAGTATTCAGTACTTC.

The chain employs TRBV10-3 and TRBJ1-2; perhaps TRBD1 as D (5 bases). The germline CDR1 and CDR2 sequences are ENHRY and SYGVKD. The CDR3 is made up of 17 amino acids. Trimming left V 3 bases short and J 4 bases short, with 21 bases between. The CDR3 protein is CAISDSLGKGATYGYTF. The CDR3 DNA reads as TGTGCCATCAGTGATTCCCTGGGGAAAGGGGCCACCTATGGCTACACCTTC.

The chain couples TRBV6-4 to TRBJ2-3; 13 positions match TRBD2. With V trimmed by 4 bases and J by 0 bases, 4 bases remained unmatched. CDR3 length: 17 amino acids. The germline V gene has CDR1 MRHNA and CDR2 SNTAGT. The DNA of the CDR3 is TGTGCCAGCAGTGCACTAGCGGGGGGGACTAGCACAGATACGCAGTATTTT. Its protein is CASSALAGGTSTDTQYF.

With respect to this clone: This sample includes further DNA sequences coding for the same CDR3. V gene TRBV19 combines with J gene TRBJ1-4; 7 bases are shared with TRBD1. This CDR3 has 16 residues. With V trimmed by 5 bases and J by 0 bases, 6 bases remained unmatched. The germline V gene has CDR1 LNHDA and CDR2 SQIVND (reference sequence). The CDR3 is CASSPGQVPTNEKLFF. Written as DNA, the CDR3 is TGTGCCAGTAGTCCCGGACAGGTCCCAACTAATGAAAAACTGTTTTTT.

The chain employs TRBV6-5 and TRBJ1-4, with D tentatively TRBD1 (5 bases). The germline V gene has CDR1 MNHEY and CDR2 SVGAGI. The CDR3 runs to 14 residues. Deletions cut 4 bases from V and 3 bases from J, with 9 bases between. The CDR3 region is CASSSGSSNEKLFF. Written as DNA, the CDR3 is TGTGCCAGCAGTTCAGGGTCGTCTAATGAAAAACTGTTTTTT.

The V and J genes are TRBV27 and TRBJ1-6; 7 bases line up with TRBD1. Trimming at V came to 6 bases and at J to 8 bases, leaving 7 bases not matched to a gene. The CDR3 loop spans 14 amino acids. In germline, CDR1 is MNHEY, CDR2 SMNVEV (reference sequence). The CDR3 nucleotides are TGTGCCAGCAGGGCGACAGGGAGACATTCACCCCTCCACTTT. It yields the protein CASRATGRHSPLHF.

The chain is built from TRBV6-5 and TRBJ2-1, with 7 nucleotides matching TRBD2. Trimming cost V 5 bases and J 3 bases; bases outside gene matches: 7. The CDR3 length is 15 residues. CDR1 and CDR2 (germline): MNHEY, SVGAGI. The CDR3 sequence: CASSRLGLVYNEQFF. The CDR3 bases are TGTGCCAGCAGTCGACTTGGACTAGTCTACAATGAGCAGTTCTTC.

This sequence joins TRBV6-2 or TRBV6-3 and TRBJ1-2; D remains ambiguous. Germline V lookup: CDR1 MNHEY, CDR2 SVGEGT. V was pared by 4 bases and J by 0 bases, with 9 bases between. CDR3 length: 14 residues. The CDR3 DNA is TGTGCCAGCAGTTCCCACGGGGCTAACTATGGCTACACCTTC. This encodes CASSSHGANYGYTF.

The chain links TRBV4-3 to TRBJ1-2; 7 nucleotides agree with TRBD1. This CDR3 spans 13 amino acids. The germline CDR1 and CDR2 sequences are LGHNA and YSLEER. V shed 4 bases and J 5 bases; nucleotides not matched to a gene: 4. The CDR3 here is CASSREQGYGYTF. Written as DNA, the CDR3 is TGCGCCAGCAGCCGAGAACAGGGGTATGGCTACACCTTC.

In this sample, this clone turned up once. The chain combines TRBV10-2 with TRBJ2-1; 10 nucleotides align to TRBD2. Germline CDR1 and CDR2: WSHSY and SAAADI. CDR3 length: 17 amino acids. Losses at the gene ends were 11 bases for V and 4 bases for J; bases not matched to a gene: 17. The CDR3 DNA reads TGCGCCTGCACTCAAAATTTAGCGGGGGGACGTTACAATGAGCAGTTCTTC. Translated, it gives CACTQNLAGGRYNEQFF.

The chain links TRBV5-1 to TRBJ1-1; 7 positions match TRBD1. This CDR3 contains 16 residues. J gave up 1 base and V 6 bases, and 12 bases lay outside the gene matches. Germline CDR1 reads SGHRS; CDR2 reads YFSETQ. CDR3 loop: CASTRQGVEENTEAFF. Written as DNA, the CDR3 is TGCGCCAGCACAAGACAGGGCGTGGAAGAGAACACTGAAGCTTTCTTT.

The genes are TRBV14 and TRBJ2-2, with D unresolved. Trimming removed 3 bases from V and 0 bases from J, with 8 bases in between. The CDR3 extends over 15 amino acids. From germline, CDR1 is SGHDN and CDR2 FVKESK. This chain's CDR3 is CASSQPTTNTGELFF. The CDR3 nucleotides are TGTGCCAGCAGCCAGCCGACAACGAACACCGGGGAGCTGTTTTTT.

This chain links TRBV12-3 or TRBV12-4 with TRBJ2-2, with a weak D call TRBD2 (6 bases). The CDR3 totals 13 residues. V lost 3 bases and J 4 bases, leaving 6 bases between the germline ends. The CDR3 DNA sequence: TGTGCCAGCAGTTTCGGGAGCACCGGGGAGCTGTTTTTT. It is translated as CASSFGSTGELFF.

The chain links TRBV5-1 to TRBJ1-6; 10 positions agree with TRBD1. The V and J ends lost 0 bases and 10 bases, in that order; junction bases with no gene match: 1. Looked up from germline, CDR1 is SGHRS and CDR2 is YFSETQ. This CDR3 has 14 residues. DNA of the CDR3: TGCGCCAGCAGCTTGGCGGACAGGGGGTCACCCCTCCACTTT. Its translation: CASSLADRGSPLHF. The entire variable domain, with the rest obtained from reference TRBV5-1 and TRBJ1-6, is as follows: KAGVTQTPRYLIKTRGQQVTLSCSPISGHRSVSWYQQTPGQGLQFLFEYFSETQRNKGNFPGRFSGRQFSNSRSEMNVSTLELGDSALYLCASSLADRGSPLHFGNGTRLTVT.

The chain uses TRBV7-9 and TRBJ1-3; no definite D call. The CDR3 covers 14 residues. Trimming shortened V by 3 bases and J by 0 bases, and 6 bases separated the two germline ends. CDR1 is SEHNR, CDR2 FQNEAQ, per germline (reference sequence). The CDR3 coding sequence is TGTGCCAGCAGCTTCGGGATCTCTGGAAACACCATATATTTT. Encoded protein: CASSFGISGNTIYF. Full variable domain (missing parts from reference TRBV7-9 and TRBJ1-3): DTGVSQNPRHKITKRGQNVTFRCDPISEHNRLYWYRQTLGQGPEFLTYFQNEAQLEKSRLLSDRFSAERPKGSFSTLEIQRTEQGDSAMYLCASSFGISGNTIYFGEGSWLTVV.

This clone has only one observation. The chain's CDR3 is CASSYSEGQNEQFF. The CDR3 nucleotides read TGTGCCAGCAGTTACTCGGAGGGGCAGAATGAGCAGTTCTTC. The gene calls are TRBV6-5 and TRBJ2-1; tentative D call: TRBD2 (6 bases). CDR3 length: 14 amino acids. Per germline, CDR1 MNHEY and CDR2 SVGAGI. Deletions cut 0 bases from V and 7 bases from J, with 10 bases between.

This clone was seen once. The rearrangement uses TRBV5-1 and TRBJ1-3, with D tentatively TRBD1 (6 bases). The CDR3 runs to 14 residues. The V gene lost 5 bases and the J gene lost 0 bases, with 9 bases spanning the gap. Looked up from germline, CDR1 is SGHRS and CDR2 is YFSETQ. The CDR3 spells CASSQGTSGNTIYF. The CDR3, as DNA: TGCGCCAGCAGTCAGGGGACCTCTGGAAACACCATATATTTT.

The chain links TRBV7-2 to TRBJ2-7; D possibly corresponds to TRBD1 (5 bases). This CDR3 has 17 residues. With 0 bases removed from V and 0 bases from J, the gap between germline ends came to 15 bases. Germline-derived CDR1 and CDR2 are SGHTA and FQGNSA. The CDR3: CASSLARTSQSSYEQYF. CDR3 coding DNA: TGTGCCAGCAGCTTAGCCCGGACATCTCAGAGCTCCTACGAGCAGTACTTC.

The gene calls are TRBV5-8 and TRBJ2-5; D is ambiguous. This CDR3 has 12 amino acids. Per germline, CDR1 SGHTS and CDR2 YDEGEE. V shed 2 bases and J shed 5 bases, with 7 bases lying between them. Here the CDR3 DNA reads TGTGCCAGCAGCTTCTGGAGTGAGACCCAGTACTTC. Translating it yields CASSFWSETQYF.

The rearrangement joins TRBV6-2 or TRBV6-3 to TRBJ1-2; TRBD1 aligns across 9 bases. In germline, CDR1 is MNHEY, CDR2 SVGEGT. CDR3 length: 13 residues. The trim removed 5 bases at V and 5 bases at J, leaving 3 bases unmatched. The CDR3 DNA reads as TGTGCCAGCAGTACGGGACAGGGTTATGGCTACACCTTC. This sequence encodes CASSTGQGYGYTF.

The table lists this clone with a count of one. CDR3 coding DNA: TGCGCCAGCAGCGACCAGGGGTCGACAGAGACCCAGTACTTC. It specifies CASSDQGSTETQYF. The chain recombines TRBV5-1 with TRBJ2-5, with a possible D match to TRBD1 (6 bases). V lost 4 bases and J lost 4, with 14 bases in between. The CDR3 runs to 14 residues. Germline CDR1 is SGHRS and CDR2 is YFSETQ.

This chain joins TRBV2 and TRBJ1-2, with 10 bases identical to TRBD1. After removal of 5 bases from V and 2 bases from J, the junction contained 5 bases not matched to a gene. This CDR3 comprises 15 residues. Per germline, CDR1 SNHLY and CDR2 FYNNEI. The CDR3 is CASSLTGGGNYGYTF. The DNA for the CDR3 is TGTGCCAGCAGTTTGACAGGGGGCGGCAACTATGGCTACACCTTC.

This clone has a handful of counts. The chain employs TRBV7-2 and TRBJ1-2; 7 positions match TRBD1. The CDR3 is 15 residues long. Looked up from germline, CDR1 is SGHTA and CDR2 is FQGNSA. J lost 6 bases, V lost 5 bases, and 12 bases had no gene match. This chain's CDR3 is CASSEYRGLVDGYTF. The CDR3 DNA is TGTGCCAGCAGCGAGTACAGGGGTTTGGTGGATGGCTACACCTTC. The whole variable domain, filled in from reference TRBV7-2 and TRBJ1-2, reads GAGVSQSPSNKVTEKGKDVELRCDPISGHTALYWYRQSLGQGLEFLIYFQGNSAPDKSGLPSDRFSAERTGGSVSTLTIQRTQQEDSAVYLCASSEYRGLVDGYTFGSGTRLTVV.